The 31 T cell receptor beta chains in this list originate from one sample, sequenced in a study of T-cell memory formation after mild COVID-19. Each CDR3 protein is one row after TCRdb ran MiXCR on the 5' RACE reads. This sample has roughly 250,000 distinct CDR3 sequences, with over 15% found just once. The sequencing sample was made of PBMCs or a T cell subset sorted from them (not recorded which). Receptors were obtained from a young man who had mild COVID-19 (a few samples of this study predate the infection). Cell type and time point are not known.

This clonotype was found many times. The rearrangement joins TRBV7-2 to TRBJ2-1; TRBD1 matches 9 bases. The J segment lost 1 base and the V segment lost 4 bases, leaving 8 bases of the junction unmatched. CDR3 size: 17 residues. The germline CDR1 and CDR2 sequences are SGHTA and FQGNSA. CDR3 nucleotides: TGTGCCAGCAGCTCCCCAACAGGGGGCTTGTCCTACAATGAGCAGTTCTTC. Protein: CASSSPTGGLSYNEQFF.

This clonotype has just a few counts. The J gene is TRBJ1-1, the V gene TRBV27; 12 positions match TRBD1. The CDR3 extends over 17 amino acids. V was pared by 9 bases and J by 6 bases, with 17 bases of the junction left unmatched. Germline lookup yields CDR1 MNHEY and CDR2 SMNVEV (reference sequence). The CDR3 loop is CASRLGTGGFTLAEAFF. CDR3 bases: TGTGCCAGTCGTCTGGGGACAGGGGGCTTTACTTTGGCTGAAGCTTTCTTT.

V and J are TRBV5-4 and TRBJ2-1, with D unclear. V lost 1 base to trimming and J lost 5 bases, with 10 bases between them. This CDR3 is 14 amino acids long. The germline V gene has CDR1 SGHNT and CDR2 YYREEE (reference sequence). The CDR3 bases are TGTGCCAGCAGCTTGAAGGACGGACACAATGAGCAGTTCTTC. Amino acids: CASSLKDGHNEQFF.

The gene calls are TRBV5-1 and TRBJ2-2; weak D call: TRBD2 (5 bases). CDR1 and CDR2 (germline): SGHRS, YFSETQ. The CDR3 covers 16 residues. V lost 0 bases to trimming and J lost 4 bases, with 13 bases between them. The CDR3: CASSLATGIGTGELFF. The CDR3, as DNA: TGCGCCAGCAGCTTGGCCACGGGGATTGGCACCGGGGAGCTGTTTTTT.

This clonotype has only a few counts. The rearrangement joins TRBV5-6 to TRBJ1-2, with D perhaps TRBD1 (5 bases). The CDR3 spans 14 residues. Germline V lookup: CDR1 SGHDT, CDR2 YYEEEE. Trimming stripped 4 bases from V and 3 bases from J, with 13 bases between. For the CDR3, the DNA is TGTGCCAGCAGCAGCACAGGCCTCCACTATGGCTACACCTTC. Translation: CASSSTGLHYGYTF.

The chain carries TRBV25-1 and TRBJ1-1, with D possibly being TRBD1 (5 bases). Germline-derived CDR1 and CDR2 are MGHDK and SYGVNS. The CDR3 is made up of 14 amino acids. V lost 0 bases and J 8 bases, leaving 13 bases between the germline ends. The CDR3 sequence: CASSEYGRAREAFF. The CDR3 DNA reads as TGTGCCAGCAGTGAATACGGCAGGGCTCGAGAAGCTTTCTTT.

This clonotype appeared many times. Here the CDR3 DNA reads TGTGCCAGCAGCCGGACAGGTAGAGAGCAGTACGTC. The encoded protein is CASSRTGREQYV. The V and J genes are TRBV5-6 and TRBJ2-7; 7 bases are shared with TRBD1. Trimming at V came to 4 bases and at J to 7 bases, leaving 5 bases not matched to a gene. Germline CDR1 is SGHDT and CDR2 is YYEEEE. This CDR3 is 12 amino acids long.

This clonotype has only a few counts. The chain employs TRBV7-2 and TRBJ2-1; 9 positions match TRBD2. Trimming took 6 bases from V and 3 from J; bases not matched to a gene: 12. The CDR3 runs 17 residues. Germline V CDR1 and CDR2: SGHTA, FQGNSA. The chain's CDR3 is CASSQHSGGFGYNEQFF. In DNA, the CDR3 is TGTGCCAGCAGTCAACATAGCGGGGGTTTTGGCTACAATGAGCAGTTCTTC.

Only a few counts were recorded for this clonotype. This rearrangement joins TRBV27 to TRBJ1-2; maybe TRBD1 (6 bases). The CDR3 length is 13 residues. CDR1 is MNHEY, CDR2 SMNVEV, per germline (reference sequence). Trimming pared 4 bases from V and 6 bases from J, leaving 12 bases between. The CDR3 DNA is TGTGCCAGCAGTTACTTCCAGGGGCATGGCTACACCTTC. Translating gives CASSYFQGHGYTF.

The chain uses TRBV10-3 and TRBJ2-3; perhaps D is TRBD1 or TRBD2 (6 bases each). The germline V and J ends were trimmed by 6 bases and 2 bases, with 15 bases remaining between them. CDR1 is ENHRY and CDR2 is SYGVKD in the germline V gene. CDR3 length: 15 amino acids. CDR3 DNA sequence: TGTGCCATCAGGGCTAGCGAGGGGGTCACAGATACGCAGTATTTT. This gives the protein CAIRASEGVTDTQYF.

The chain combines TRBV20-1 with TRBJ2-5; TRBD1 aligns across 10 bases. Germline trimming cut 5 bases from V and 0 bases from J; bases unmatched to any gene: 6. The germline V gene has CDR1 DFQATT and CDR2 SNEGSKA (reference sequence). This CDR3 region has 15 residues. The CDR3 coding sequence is TGCAGTGCTTCCTCGGACAGGGGGAACCAAGAGACCCAGTACTTC. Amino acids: CSASSDRGNQETQYF.

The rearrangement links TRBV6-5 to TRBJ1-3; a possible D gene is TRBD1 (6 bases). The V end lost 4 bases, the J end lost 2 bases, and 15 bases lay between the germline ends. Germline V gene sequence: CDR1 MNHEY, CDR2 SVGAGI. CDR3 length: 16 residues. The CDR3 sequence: CASSSQPQGTGNTIYF. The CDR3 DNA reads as TGTGCCAGCAGTTCACAACCACAGGGTACTGGAAACACCATATATTTT.

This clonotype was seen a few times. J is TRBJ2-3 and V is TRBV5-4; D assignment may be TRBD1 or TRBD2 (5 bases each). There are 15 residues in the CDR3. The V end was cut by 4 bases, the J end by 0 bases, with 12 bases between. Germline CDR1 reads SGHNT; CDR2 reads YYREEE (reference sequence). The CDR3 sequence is CASSPSWGSTDTQYF. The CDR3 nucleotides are TGTGCCAGCAGCCCCTCATGGGGGAGCACAGATACGCAGTATTTT.

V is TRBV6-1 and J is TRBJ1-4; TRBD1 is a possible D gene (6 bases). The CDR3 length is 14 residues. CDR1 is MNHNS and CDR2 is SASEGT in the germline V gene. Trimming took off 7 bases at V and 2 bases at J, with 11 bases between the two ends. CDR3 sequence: CASMGGWTNEKLFF. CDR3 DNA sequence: TGTGCCAGCATGGGGGGCTGGACTAATGAAAAACTGTTTTTT.

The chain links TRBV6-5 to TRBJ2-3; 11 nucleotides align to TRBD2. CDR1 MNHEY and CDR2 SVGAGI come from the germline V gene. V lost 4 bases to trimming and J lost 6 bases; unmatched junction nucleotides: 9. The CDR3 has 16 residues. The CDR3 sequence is CASSLTGTSGPDTQYF. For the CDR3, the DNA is TGTGCCAGCAGTTTGACCGGGACTAGCGGACCGGATACGCAGTATTTT.

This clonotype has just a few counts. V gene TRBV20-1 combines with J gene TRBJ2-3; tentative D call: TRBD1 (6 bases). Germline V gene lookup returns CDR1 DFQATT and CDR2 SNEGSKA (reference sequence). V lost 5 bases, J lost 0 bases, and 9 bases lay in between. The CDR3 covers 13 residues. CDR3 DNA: TGCAGTGCTGGACAGTTGAGCACAGATACGCAGTATTTT. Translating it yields CSAGQLSTDTQYF.

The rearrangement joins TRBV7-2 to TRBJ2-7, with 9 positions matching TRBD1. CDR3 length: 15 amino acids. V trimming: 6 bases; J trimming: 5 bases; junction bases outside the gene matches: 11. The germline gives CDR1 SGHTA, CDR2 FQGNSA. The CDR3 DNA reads TGTGCCAGCAGAGAGGCCGGGACAGGGATCAACGAGCAGTACTTC. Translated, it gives CASREAGTGINEQYF.

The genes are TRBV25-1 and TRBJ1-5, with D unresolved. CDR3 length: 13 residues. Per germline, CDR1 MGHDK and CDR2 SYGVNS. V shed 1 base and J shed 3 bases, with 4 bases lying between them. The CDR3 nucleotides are TGTGCCAGCAGTGAATTGCACAATCAGCCCCAGCATTTT. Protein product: CASSELHNQPQHF.

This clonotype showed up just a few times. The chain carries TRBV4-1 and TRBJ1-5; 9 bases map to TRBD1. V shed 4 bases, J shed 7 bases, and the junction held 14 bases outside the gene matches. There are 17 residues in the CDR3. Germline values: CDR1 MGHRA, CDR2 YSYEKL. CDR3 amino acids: CASSRGQGGLVGQPQHF. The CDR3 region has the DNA TGCGCCAGCAGCCGGGGACAGGGAGGGCTAGTGGGGCAGCCCCAGCATTTT.

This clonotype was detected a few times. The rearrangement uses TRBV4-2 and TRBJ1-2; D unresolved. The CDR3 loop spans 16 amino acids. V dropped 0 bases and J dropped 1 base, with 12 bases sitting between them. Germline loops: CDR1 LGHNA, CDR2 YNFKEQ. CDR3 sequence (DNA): TGTGCCAGCAGCCAAGACGGCAGGTCCCTTAACTATGGCTACACCTTC. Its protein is CASSQDGRSLNYGYTF.

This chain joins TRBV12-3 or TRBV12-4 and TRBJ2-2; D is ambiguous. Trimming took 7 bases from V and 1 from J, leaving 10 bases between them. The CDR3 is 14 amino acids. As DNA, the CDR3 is TGTGCCAGCACCGGACGGCGGAACACCGGGGAGCTGTTTTTT. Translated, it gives CASTGRRNTGELFF.

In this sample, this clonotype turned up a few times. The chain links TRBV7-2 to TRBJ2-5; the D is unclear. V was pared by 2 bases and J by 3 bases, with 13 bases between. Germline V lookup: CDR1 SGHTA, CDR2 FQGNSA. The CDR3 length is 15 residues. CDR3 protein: CASSLPLFSEETQYF. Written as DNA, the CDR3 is TGTGCCAGCAGCTTACCTCTTTTCTCGGAAGAGACCCAGTACTTC.

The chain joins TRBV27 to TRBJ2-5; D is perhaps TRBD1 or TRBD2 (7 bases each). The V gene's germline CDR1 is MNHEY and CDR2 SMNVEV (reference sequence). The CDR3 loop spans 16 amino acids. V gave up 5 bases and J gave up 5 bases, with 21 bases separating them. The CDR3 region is CASSTRQGGGYETQYF. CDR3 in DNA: TGTGCCAGCAGTACCCGGCAGGGGGGAGGGTACGAGACCCAGTACTTC.

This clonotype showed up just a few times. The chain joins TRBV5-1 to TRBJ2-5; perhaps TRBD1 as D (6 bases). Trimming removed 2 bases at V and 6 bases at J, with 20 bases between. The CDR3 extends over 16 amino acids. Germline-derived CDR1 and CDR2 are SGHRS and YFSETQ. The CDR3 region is CASSLGPNRAGKTQYF. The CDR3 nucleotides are TGCGCCAGCAGCTTAGGGCCTAACAGGGCTGGGAAGACCCAGTACTTC.

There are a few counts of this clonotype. CDR3 sequence reads: CAWSEGDEQFF. The CDR3 DNA is TGTGCCTGGAGTGAAGGGGATGAGCAGTTCTTC. V gene TRBV30 combines with J gene TRBJ2-1; possibly TRBD1 for D (5 bases). The germline gives CDR1 GTSNPN, CDR2 SVGIG (reference sequence). V lost 1 base and J 8 bases, leaving 6 bases between the germline ends. This CDR3 contains 11 residues.

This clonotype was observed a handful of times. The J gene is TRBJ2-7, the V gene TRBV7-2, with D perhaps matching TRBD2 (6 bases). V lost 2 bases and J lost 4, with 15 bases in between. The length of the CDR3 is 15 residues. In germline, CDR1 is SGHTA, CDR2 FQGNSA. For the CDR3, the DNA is TGTGCCAGCAGCTTATTCAGCGGGCTAGCTTACGAGCAGTACTTC. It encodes CASSLFSGLAYEQYF.

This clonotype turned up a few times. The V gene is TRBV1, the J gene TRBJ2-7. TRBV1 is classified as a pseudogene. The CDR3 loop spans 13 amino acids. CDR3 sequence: CTSSPPVQDGQYV. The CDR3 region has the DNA TGCACCAGCAGCCCACCAGTTCAGGATGGGCAGTACGTC.

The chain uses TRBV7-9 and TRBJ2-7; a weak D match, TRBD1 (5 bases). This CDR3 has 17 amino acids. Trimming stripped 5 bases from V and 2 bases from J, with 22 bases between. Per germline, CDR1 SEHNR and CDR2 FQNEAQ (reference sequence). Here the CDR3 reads CASSPPRTGLGAYEQYF. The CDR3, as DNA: TGTGCCAGCAGCCCACCCAGAACAGGCCTTGGGGCCTACGAGCAGTACTTC.

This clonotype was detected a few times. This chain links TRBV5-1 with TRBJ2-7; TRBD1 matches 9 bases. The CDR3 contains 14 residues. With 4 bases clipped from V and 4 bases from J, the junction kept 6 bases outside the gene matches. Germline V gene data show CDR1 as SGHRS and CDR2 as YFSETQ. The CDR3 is CASSRDRVLYEQYF. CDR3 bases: TGCGCCAGCAGCCGGGACAGGGTTTTATACGAGCAGTACTTC.

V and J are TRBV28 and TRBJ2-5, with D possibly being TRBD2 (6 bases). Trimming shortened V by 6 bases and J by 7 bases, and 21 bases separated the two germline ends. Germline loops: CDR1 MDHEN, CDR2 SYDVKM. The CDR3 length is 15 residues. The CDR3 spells CASSPDKLASGTQYF. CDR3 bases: TGTGCCAGCAGCCCCGATAAACTAGCTTCGGGGACCCAGTACTTC.

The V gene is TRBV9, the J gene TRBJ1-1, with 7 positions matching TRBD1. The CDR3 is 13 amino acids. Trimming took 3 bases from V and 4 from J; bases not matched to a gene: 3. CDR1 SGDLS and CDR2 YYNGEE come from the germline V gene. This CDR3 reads CASSATGATEAFF. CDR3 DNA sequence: TGTGCCAGCAGCGCCACAGGGGCCACTGAAGCTTTCTTT.